These T cell receptor beta chains were read from a single sample in a study of cytomegalovirus exposure and HLA in healthy donors. Profiled with immunoSEQ multiplex PCR; TCRdb holds only in-frame clones, not every one. The table has some 140,000 clones, 70% to 90% seen once. The sample taken for sequencing was PBMCs. The origin of the receptors is a woman aged 40 to 50 in good health and CMV-seropositive. CDR3s include the opening cysteine and the closing phenylalanine or tryptophan. The D gene is left open where the match is weak. Expanded clones are given a class, and other clones once, few, many or no size at all.

abundance	j_gene	d_gene	len	v_gene	CDR3aa	CDR3nt
-	TRBJ2-3	TRBD2	16	TRBV5-1	CASSFLAGGGTDTQYF	TGCGCCAGCAGCTTTCTAGCGGGAGGAGGTACAGATACGCAGTATTTT
-	TRBJ1-5	-	14	TRBV23-1	CASSHREGNQPQHF	TGCGCCAGCAGTCACAGGGAAGGCAATCAGCCCCAGCATTTT
-	TRBJ1-3	-	15	TRBV12-2	CASRLGQRVGNTIYF	TGTGCAAGTCGCTTAGGGCAGAGGGTTGGAAACACCATATATTTT
few	TRBJ2-1	TRBD2	16	TRBV7-8	CASSPRTSGSSGEQFF	TGTGCCAGCAGCCCTAGGACTAGCGGGAGTTCGGGTGAGCAGTTCTTC
few	TRBJ2-5	-	13	TRBV19	CASSGLARETQYF	TGTGCCAGTAGTGGCCTAGCTAGGGAGACCCAGTACTTC
-	TRBJ2-7	TRBD2	17	TRBV5-3	CARRKPGAGGRSCEQYF	TGTGCCAGGAGAAAGCCGGGGGCGGGAGGGAGGTCCTGCGAGCAGTACTTC
-	TRBJ2-7	-	14	TRBV4-1	CASSPERGSHEQYF	TGCGCCAGCAGCCCCGAAAGGGGATCGCACGAGCAGTACTTC
-	TRBJ1-5	TRBD1	18	TRBV7-8	CASSPPSTGGHSNQPQHF	TGTGCCAGCAGCCCGCCGTCTACAGGGGGCCATAGCAATCAGCCCCAGCATTTT
once	TRBJ2-2	-	17	TRBV9	CASSVDSAGHNTGELFF	TGTGCCAGCAGCGTAGATTCAGCGGGACACAACACCGGGGAGCTGTTTTTT
-	TRBJ1-2	TRBD1	16	TRBV18	CASSPIPRTGAYGYTF	TGTGCCAGCTCACCTATCCCTCGGACAGGAGCCTATGGCTACACCTTC
-	TRBJ2-7	TRBD2	15	TRBV27	CASSFGLAGNYEQYF	TGTGCCAGCAGTTTCGGTCTAGCGGGGAACTACGAGCAGTACTTC
once	TRBJ1-6	-	13	TRBV18	CATSGQRNSPLHF	TGTGCCACTTCCGGACAGCGAAATTCACCCCTCCACTTT
few	TRBJ2-7	TRBD2	15	TRBV11-2	CASSSPAGGTYEQYF	TGTGCCAGCAGCTCCCCAGCGGGAGGGACCTACGAGCAGTACTTC
-	TRBJ1-1	TRBD1	15	TRBV4-1	CASSLTDRGNTEAFF	TGCGCCAGCAGCCTAACGGACAGGGGGAACACTGAAGCTTTCTTT
-	TRBJ2-2	TRBD2	16	TRBV27	CASSLSRGLASGELFF	TGTGCCAGCAGTTTATCCCGTGGACTAGCATCCGGGGAGCTGTTTTTT
-	TRBJ2-5	-	11	TRBV25-1	CASSEEETQYF	TGTGCCAGCAGTGAAGAGGAGACCCAGTACTTC
-	TRBJ2-2	-	11	TRBV25-1	CASRGVGELFF	TGTGCCAGCCGGGGTGTCGGGGAGCTGTTTTTT
-	TRBJ1-4	-	15	TRBV5-1	CASSPTGQGREKLFF	TGCGCCAGCAGCCCCACGGGTCAGGGTCGGGAAAAACTGTTTTTT
-	TRBJ2-1	TRBD2	13	TRBV18	CASSPGLSEEQFF	TGTGCCAGCTCACCGGGACTATCTGAAGAGCAGTTCTTC
-	TRBJ2-3	-	13	TRBV10-2	CASVDRSTDTQYF	TGCGCCAGCGTTGACAGAAGCACAGATACGCAGTATTTT
-	TRBJ2-1	-	14	TRBV10-1	CASSEYGPAGEQFF	TGCGCCAGCAGTGAGTATGGTCCGGCGGGTGAGCAGTTCTTC
few	TRBJ2-3	TRBD2	15	TRBV30	CAWSRREGPLDTQYF	TGTGCCTGGAGTAGGCGGGAGGGCCCCCTAGATACGCAGTATTTT
-	TRBJ2-7	-	11	TRBV11-3	CASPVVYEQYF	TGTGCCAGCCCTGTTGTCTACGAGCAGTACTTC
few	TRBJ2-1	-	14	TRBV6-1	CASSAAYRVNEQFF	TGTGCCAGCAGTGCCGCCTACAGGGTCAATGAGCAGTTCTTC
-	TRBJ2-7	-	13	TRBV27	CASSLGLAHEQYF	TGTGCCAGCAGTTTAGGTCTAGCGCACGAGCAGTACTTC
-	TRBJ2-7	TRBD1	14	TRBV7-2	CASRAGTGDYEQYF	TGTGCCAGCAGAGCCGGGACAGGGGACTACGAGCAGTACTTC
-	TRBJ2-1	-	16	TRBV7-8	CASSTTPWRASNEQFF	TGTGCCAGCAGCACCACCCCATGGAGGGCCAGTAATGAGCAGTTCTTC
-	TRBJ2-7	-	15	TRBV6-6	CASSYEWEGAYEQYF	TGTGCCAGCAGTTACGAGTGGGAAGGGGCCTACGAGCAGTACTTC
-	TRBJ1-4	-	13	TRBV7-2	CASSREYREKLFF	TGTGCCAGCAGCCGGGAGTACCGTGAAAAACTGTTTTTT
-	TRBJ1-1	-	11	TRBV20-1	CSARSPSEAFF	TGCAGTGCTAGATCCCCCTCGGAAGCTTTCTTT
once	TRBJ2-7	TRBD2	17	TRBV18	CASSSLGGLAGGYEQYF	TGTGCCAGCTCATCCCTAGGCGGACTAGCGGGAGGGTACGAGCAGTACTTC
-	TRBJ2-3	TRBD2	17	TRBV28	CASSLIRLASSTDTQYF	TGTGCCAGCAGTTTAATAAGACTAGCGTCTAGCACAGATACGCAGTATTTT
-	TRBJ1-5	-	13	TRBV30	CAWSGQANQPQHF	TGTGCCTGGAGTGGTCAAGCGAATCAGCCCCAGCATTTT
few	TRBJ1-1	-	15	TRBV28	CASSFLDSLNTEAFF	TGTGCCAGCAGTTTTTTGGACTCTCTGAACACTGAAGCTTTCTTT
few	TRBJ1-1	TRBD1	13	TRBV6-5	CASMQTGVPEAFF	TGTGCCAGCATGCAAACAGGGGTCCCTGAAGCTTTCTTT
few	TRBJ2-3	TRBD2	17	TRBV7-8	CASSPRTSGPSTDTQYF	TGTGCCAGCAGCCCCCGGACTAGCGGTCCTAGCACAGATACGCAGTATTTT
-	TRBJ2-1	-	16	TRBV12-5	CASGLVRGVSYNEQFF	TGTGCTAGTGGTTTGGTACGCGGGGTATCCTACAATGAGCAGTTCTTC
-	TRBJ2-2	TRBD1	12	TRBV7-7	CASRTGTGELFF	TGTGCTAGCAGGACAGGGACCGGGGAGCTGTTTTTT
-	TRBJ2-3	TRBD2	17	TRBV5-8	CASSPGLAGGGADTQYF	TGTGCCAGCAGCCCGGGACTAGCGGGCGGAGGGGCAGATACGCAGTATTTT
few	TRBJ2-1	TRBD2	15	TRBV28	CASSLAGTSGNEQFF	TGTGCCAGCAGTTTAGCGGGGACTAGCGGTAATGAGCAGTTCTTC